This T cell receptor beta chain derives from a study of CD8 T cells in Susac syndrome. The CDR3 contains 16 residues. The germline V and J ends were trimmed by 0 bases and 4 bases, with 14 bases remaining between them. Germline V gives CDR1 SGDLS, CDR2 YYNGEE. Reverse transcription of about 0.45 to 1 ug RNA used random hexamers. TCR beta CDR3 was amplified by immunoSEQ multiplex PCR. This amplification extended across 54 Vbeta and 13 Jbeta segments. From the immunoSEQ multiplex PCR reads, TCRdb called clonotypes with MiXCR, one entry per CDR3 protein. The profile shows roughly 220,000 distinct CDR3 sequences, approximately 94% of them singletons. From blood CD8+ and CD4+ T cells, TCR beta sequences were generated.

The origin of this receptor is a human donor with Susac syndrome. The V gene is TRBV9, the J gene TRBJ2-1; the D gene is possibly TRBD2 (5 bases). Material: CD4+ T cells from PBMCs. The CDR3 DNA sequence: TGTGCCAGCAGCGTAGCTGAAGGACTCCCGTACAATGAGCAGTTCTTC. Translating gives CASSVAEGLPYNEQFF.